The entry below describes one T cell receptor (beta chain). This sample was taken from a study of blood T cell repertoires in COVID-19. The overall study: T cells, B-cell-depleted T cells, or PBMCs provided the cDNA or gDNA that served as material.

The method was immunoSEQ multiplex PCR; TCRdb's version includes in-frame clones alone and lacks a portion of them. The table has under 250,000 clones, around 90% seen once; the top ten hold 0.65% to 0.85%. This receptor was identified in a man aged 55 to 70 with COVID-19, enrolled during active disease. The sequencing input was peripheral blood.

Here the CDR3 DNA reads TGTGCCAGCACCAGGGTAGGGACAGTAACCTACGAGCAGTACTTC. Its protein product is CASTRVGTVTYEQYF. The rearrangement uses TRBV28 and TRBJ2-7; TRBD1 aligns across 7 bases. CDR1 is MDHEN, CDR2 SYDVKM, per germline. V gave up 7 bases and J gave up 2 bases; unmatched junction bases: 11. This CDR3 spans 15 amino acids.